One and the same sample provided the 13 T cell receptor beta chains below, sequenced in a study of blood T cell repertoires in COVID-19 (dated by TCRdb to the early 2020s). Library prep was done by the immunoSEQ multiplex PCR assay. The immuneACCESS repertoire file appears here via TCRdb, limited to in-frame rearrangements. These files lack a portion of the clones; in checked studies, under half of the deficit traces to unresolved V genes, and the cause of the others is not known. This sample is represented by about 170,000 clones; around 91% of them were singletons. The top ten clonotypes cover more than 0.75% of the sample. Specimen: PBMCs or T cells enriched from blood (not recorded which). Every receptor here comes from a woman aged 18-29 years who had recovered from COVID-19.

The rearrangement joins TRBV2 to TRBJ1-1; D remains unclear. The ends were cut back, 4 bases at V and 10 bases at J, with 7 bases in the middle. Germline lookup yields CDR1 SNHLY and CDR2 FYNNEI. The CDR3 is 10 residues long. The CDR3: CASSVSVAFF. CDR3 DNA: TGTGCCAGCAGTGTATCGGTAGCTTTCTTT. Complete variable domain (other parts from reference TRBV2 and TRBJ1-1): EPEVTQTPSHQVTQMGQEVILRCVPISNHLYFYWYRQILGQKVEFLVSFYNNEISEKSEIFDDQFSVERPDGSNFTLKIRSTKLEDSAMYFCASSVSVAFFGQGTRLTVV.

This clone was seen a handful of times. The V call is TRBV6-4, the J call TRBJ2-1; maybe TRBD1 (5 bases). The CDR3 has 14 residues. CDR1 MRHNA and CDR2 SNTAGT come from the germline V gene. V was clipped by 3 bases and J by 2 bases, with 8 bases between them. Written as DNA, the CDR3 is TGTGCCAGCAGTGAAAGGGGCGCCTACAATGAGCAGTTCTTC. Its protein product is CASSERGAYNEQFF.

The chain is built from TRBV28 and TRBJ2-7, with 10 bases fitting TRBD1. The CDR3 contains 15 residues. The germline V gene has CDR1 MDHEN and CDR2 SYDVKM. The V and J ends lost 3 bases and 7 bases, in that order; junction bases with no gene match: 9. CDR3 region: CASSFGDRGTEEQYF. The CDR3 DNA sequence: TGTGCCAGCAGTTTTGGGGACAGGGGAACGGAGGAGCAGTACTTC.

In this sample, this clone turned up once. The chain joins TRBV3-1 (or the pseudogene TRBV3-2) to TRBJ2-4; possibly TRBD2 for D (6 bases). With 6 bases removed from V and 3 bases from J, the gap between germline ends came to 21 bases. This CDR3 contains 17 residues. CDR1 LGHDT and CDR2 YNNKEL come from the germline V gene (reference sequence). CDR3 bases: TGTGCCAGCAGTCCATTTCCCTGGCGGGATCTCAAAAACATTCAGTACTTC. The encoded protein is CASSPFPWRDLKNIQYF.

Worth noting for this clone: Distinct nucleotide sequences in the sample also encode this CDR3. V is TRBV5-1 and J is TRBJ1-1; a weak D match, TRBD1 (6 bases). The germline gives CDR1 SGHRS, CDR2 YFSETQ. V lost 2 bases, J lost 5 bases, and 10 bases lay in between. The CDR3 has 13 amino acids. Here the CDR3 DNA reads TGCGCCAGCAGCTTAGGCAGGGGAACTGAAGCTTTCTTT. It yields the protein CASSLGRGTEAFF.

Written as DNA, the CDR3 is TGCGCCAGCAGGAGCGGGAGCGTGGATGAGCAGTTCTTC. Translated, it gives CASRSGSVDEQFF. The gene calls are TRBV5-1 and TRBJ2-1; 8 positions agree with TRBD2. Germline V gene lookup returns CDR1 SGHRS and CDR2 YFSETQ. The CDR3 contains 13 residues. Unmatched junction bases numbered 6, after V lost 5 bases and J lost 8 bases.

This rearrangement joins TRBV6-5 to TRBJ2-7, with 10 nucleotides matching TRBD2. The CDR3 loop spans 14 amino acids. V lost 5 bases to trimming and J lost 9 bases; unmatched junction nucleotides: 10. Germline CDR1 MNHEY, CDR2 SVGAGI. CDR3 amino acids: CASSPGLAANGQYF. The CDR3 DNA is TGTGCCAGCAGTCCCGGACTAGCGGCTAACGGGCAGTACTTC.

J is TRBJ2-7 and V is TRBV10-3, with TRBD1 matching 8 bases. Germline CDR1 reads ENHRY; CDR2 reads SYGVKD. V lost 6 bases and J lost 5; bases outside the gene matches: 15. The CDR3 runs to 16 residues. The CDR3 protein is CAIRTGTGTATDEQYF. CDR3 nucleotides: TGTGCCATCAGAACCGGGACAGGAACCGCTACCGACGAGCAGTACTTC.

This chain connects TRBV2 to TRBJ2-7; no firm D call. CDR1 is SNHLY, CDR2 FYNNEI, per germline. The CDR3 extends over 11 amino acids. Trimming shortened V by 6 bases and J by 6 bases, and 9 bases separated the two germline ends. CDR3 loop: CASSTPGEQYF. CDR3 nucleotides: TGTGCCAGCAGCACTCCGGGCGAGCAGTACTTC.

This chain uses TRBV7-9 with TRBJ2-1; possible D gene TRBD1, 5 bases. The germline gives CDR1 SEHNR, CDR2 FQNEAQ (reference sequence). V lost 5 bases and J 6 bases, leaving 20 bases between the germline ends. There are 16 residues in the CDR3. CDR3 sequence: CASSRSVGASPNEQFF. The CDR3 nucleotides are TGTGCCAGCAGCCGGAGCGTTGGGGCGAGCCCCAATGAGCAGTTCTTC.

The chain recombines TRBV5-1 with TRBJ2-1, with TRBD2 matching over 8 bases. Per the germline V gene, CDR1 is SGHRS and CDR2 is YFSETQ. Losses at the gene ends were 2 bases for V and 6 bases for J; bases not matched to a gene: 4. The CDR3 length is 14 residues. CDR3 residues: CASSFSGDPNEQFF. The DNA for the CDR3 is TGCGCCAGCAGCTTTAGCGGGGACCCCAATGAGCAGTTCTTC.

V is TRBV7-9 and J is TRBJ2-1; D might be TRBD2 (5 bases). CDR3 length: 11 residues. The ends were cut back, 4 bases at V and 15 bases at J, with 13 bases in the middle. CDR1 is SEHNR, CDR2 FQNEAQ, per germline (reference sequence). The CDR3: CASSSDYGRFF. The CDR3 coding sequence is TGTGCCAGCAGCTCAGACTATGGGCGGTTCTTC.

This clone was counted only a few times. The chain couples TRBV6-5 to TRBJ2-7; D is possibly TRBD2 (6 bases). This CDR3 is 15 amino acids long. Trimming took 5 bases from V and 4 from J, leaving 18 bases between them. Germline V CDR1 and CDR2: MNHEY, SVGAGI. The CDR3 coding sequence is TGTGCCAGCAGTAAGGGAGAGGAGGGTCCATACGAGCAGTACTTC. Protein sequence: CASSKGEEGPYEQYF.